Listed below are T cell receptor beta chains from one sample, sequenced in a study of control samples from healthy donors and cancer patients. TCRdb's copy holds only in-frame clones and misses some; the assay was immunoSEQ multiplex PCR. Of roughly 120,000 clones listed, roughly 91% are singletons. The material sequenced was PBMCs. The receptor source for this set is a man aged 50-59 years with head and neck cancer. The CDR3 runs from the conserved cysteine through the conserved F or W. Each record gives: D gene, J gene, V gene, clone size, CDR3 length, CDR3 DNA, CDR3 protein. A D gene is named only where the DNA matches it firmly. Clone size is not always given. Where it is, it says once, few, many or a class for expanded clones.

. | TRBJ1-6 | TRBV9 | . | 17 | TGTGCCAGCAGCCGCGAGACAGGAGCACGTTATAATTCACCCCTCCACTTT | CASSRETGARYNSPLHF
. | TRBJ1-2 | TRBV27 | . | 14 | TGTGCCAGCAGCCCCGGGGGGGCTCTCTATGGCTACACCTTC | CASSPGGALYGYTF
. | TRBJ2-7 | TRBV5-5 | . | 16 | TGTGCCAGCAGCTTGGTCGGCGGCGCGAGCTCCTACGAGCAGTACTTC | CASSLVGGASSYEQYF
TRBD1 | TRBJ1-2 | TRBV5-5 | . | 15 | TGTGCCAGCAGCTCGCCAAACAGGGGGCGAAGAGGCTACACCTTC | CASSSPNRGRRGYTF
TRBD2 | TRBJ2-1 | TRBV7-6 | few | 12 | TGTGCCAGCAGCTTAGCTAGCGGGGAGCAGTTCTTC | CASSLASGEQFF
. | TRBJ2-5 | TRBV5-5 | . | 15 | TGTGCCAGCAGTGACCTACGGGGAGTCGGGGAGACCCAGTACTTC | CASSDLRGVGETQYF
. | TRBJ1-5 | TRBV4-1 | . | 14 | TGCGCCAGCAGCCTGGAGATTAGCAATCAGCCCCAGCATTTT | CASSLEISNQPQHF
. | TRBJ2-2 | TRBV5-8 | . | 17 | TGTGCCAGCAGCTTGGAATTGACAGCTGCGAACACCGGGGAGCTGTTTTTT | CASSLELTAANTGELFF
TRBD1 | TRBJ2-7 | TRBV28 | . | 13 | TGTGCCAGCAGGAGGGGACAGGCCTACGAGCAGTACTTC | CASRRGQAYEQYF
. | TRBJ1-1 | TRBV7-6 | . | 14 | TGTGCCAGCAGCCCGGGACAATTGAACACTGAAGCTTTCTTT | CASSPGQLNTEAFF
TRBD1 | TRBJ2-7 | TRBV24-1 | . | 16 | TGTGCCACCAGTGATCGCACTACGACAGGGCAAGCCGAGCAGTACTTC | CATSDRTTTGQAEQYF
. | TRBJ1-1 | TRBV18 | . | 15 | TGTGCCAGCTCACCACCACAGGGTACGGGCACTGAAGCTTTCTTT | CASSPPQGTGTEAFF
TRBD2 | TRBJ2-5 | TRBV18 | . | 19 | TGTGCCAGCTCACCGACCAGGTCGGGGGGGCCATGGAAGCAAGAGACCCAGTACTTC | CASSPTRSGGPWKQETQYF
TRBD2 | TRBJ2-5 | TRBV5-1 | . | 15 | TGCGCCAGCAGCTTGAGTTCTGCGGGGGGAAAGACCCAGTACTTC | CASSLSSAGGKTQYF